This T cell receptor beta chain was sequenced during a study of molecular identifiers for immune sequencing clone quantification. MiXCR was run by TCRdb on the PCR reads, yielding one entry per CDR3 protein. The data show some 65,000 distinct CDR3 sequences, with roughly 18% seen just once and 1.5% to 1.7% held by the top ten. The J segment lost 3 bases and the V segment lost 5 bases, leaving 7 bases of the junction unmatched. This CDR3 has 14 amino acids. This clonotype was counted at least ten times. V is TRBV12-3 or TRBV12-4 and J is TRBJ2-7; 7 bases match TRBD1. Sample: naive CD8+ T cells from blood, with Jurkat cell RNA spiked in. Subset reported: FACS-sorted CD8+CD4-CCR7+CD45RA+ naive T cells. This receptor was obtained from a human donor in good health. Some libraries in this study had Jurkat cell RNA spiked in. The CDR3 region is CASSKGTEIYEQYF. CDR3 sequence (DNA): TGTGCCAGCAGTAAGGGGACAGAAATCTACGAGCAGTACTTC.